This passage covers 17 T cell receptor beta chains from one sample sequenced in a study of T cell responses to AZD1222 COVID-19 vaccine. Sequencing was performed with immunoSEQ multiplex PCR; in TCRdb, only in-frame clones are kept and a portion is missing. The sample includes 150,000 to 200,000 clones, more than 85% seen only once; the top ten take approximately 4%. Sequenced material: peripheral blood, taken on day 0 of AZD1222 vaccination. These receptors were collected from an adult in good health.

The genes are TRBV19 and TRBJ2-3; the match to TRBD2 covers 9 bases. The length of the CDR3 is 17 residues. Germline V gene lookup returns CDR1 LNHDA and CDR2 SQIVND (reference sequence). The J segment lost 5 bases and the V segment lost 5 bases, leaving 14 bases of the junction unmatched. CDR3 nucleotide sequence: TGTGCCAGTAGTTCCCTTAGCGGGGGCGACCTCAGAGATACGCAGTATTTT. Its translation is CASSSLSGGDLRDTQYF.

The chain employs TRBV7-8 and TRBJ2-2, with 11 bases aligning to TRBD2. Trimming at V came to 5 bases and at J to 4 bases, leaving 9 bases not matched to a gene. The CDR3 covers 17 residues. The germline gives CDR1 SGHVS, CDR2 FQNEAQ. The CDR3 reads CASSLRIAGGFTGELFF. In DNA form, the CDR3 reads TGTGCCAGCAGCCTTAGGATAGCGGGGGGGTTCACCGGGGAGCTGTTTTTT. The full variable domain, completed using reference TRBV7-8 and TRBJ2-2, is GAGVSQSPRYKVAKRGQDVALRCDPISGHVSLFWYQQALGQGPEFLTYFQNEAQLDKSGLPSDRFFAERPEGSVSTLKIQRTQQEDSAVYLCASSLRIAGGFTGELFFGEGSRLTVL.

This rearrangement joins TRBV5-1 to TRBJ1-1, with D tentatively TRBD1 (5 bases). The CDR3 extends over 16 amino acids. Germline V CDR1 and CDR2: SGHRS, YFSETQ. Trimming removed 0 bases at V and 2 bases at J, with 14 bases between. The CDR3 sequence: CASSLVNRGGNTEAFF. CDR3 DNA sequence: TGCGCCAGCAGCTTGGTTAATCGGGGGGGTAACACTGAAGCTTTCTTT.

The CDR3 reads CASSLGGAGGYEQYF. The CDR3, as DNA: TGTGCCAGCAGTTTGGGGGGGGCCGGAGGCTACGAGCAGTACTTC. V and J are TRBV27 and TRBJ2-7, with D perhaps matching TRBD2 (7 bases). Germline V gene lookup returns CDR1 MNHEY and CDR2 SMNVEV (reference sequence). The length of the CDR3 is 15 residues. Trimming left V 3 bases short and J 3 bases short, with 15 bases between.

This chain uses TRBV6-5 with TRBJ2-6, with no clear D. There are 12 residues in the CDR3. With 8 bases removed from V and 4 bases from J, the gap between germline ends came to 6 bases. Germline V gene sequence: CDR1 MNHEY, CDR2 SVGAGI. CDR3: CASGPGANVLTF. The CDR3 DNA is TGTGCCAGCGGGCCAGGGGCCAACGTCCTGACTTTC.

DNA of the CDR3: TGTGCCAGCAGCTTAAGTTCATCTGGAAACACCATATATTTT. It encodes CASSLSSSGNTIYF. The chain has TRBV7-7 and TRBJ1-3; D uncertain. Germline CDR1 and CDR2: SSHAT and FNYEAQ (reference sequence). V was cut by 2 bases and J by 1 base, with 6 bases left in between. The CDR3 consists of 14 residues.

V usage is TRBV5-8 and J usage is TRBJ1-3, with D uncertain. The CDR3 has 12 residues. V was cut by 7 bases and J by 0 bases, with 5 bases left in between. Germline V lookup: CDR1 SGHTS, CDR2 YDEGEE. The CDR3 sequence: CASGPSGNTIYF. The CDR3 region has the DNA TGTGCCAGCGGACCCTCTGGAAACACCATATATTTT.

J is TRBJ1-3 and V is TRBV6-5, with D uncertain. The CDR3 sequence is 14 residues long. Germline V gene lookup returns CDR1 MNHEY and CDR2 SVGAGI. V lost 6 bases and J lost 1, with 10 bases in between. The CDR3 DNA reads as TGTGCCAGCAGCCCCCTCACATCTGGAAACACCATATATTTT. Translation gives CASSPLTSGNTIYF.

Here the CDR3 reads CASSYSSGELLGTQYF. The CDR3 bases are TGTGCCAGCAGTTACTCAAGCGGGGAGCTTTTAGGGACCCAGTACTTC. This rearrangement joins TRBV6-5 to TRBJ2-5; 7 bases line up with TRBD2. The CDR3 is made up of 16 amino acids. CDR1 and CDR2 (germline): MNHEY, SVGAGI. The trim removed 0 bases at V and 7 bases at J, leaving 11 bases unmatched.

V gene TRBV7-9 combines with J gene TRBJ2-1; no reliable D call. CDR1 is SEHNR, CDR2 FQNEAQ, per germline (reference sequence). The CDR3 runs to 10 residues. The germline V and J ends were trimmed by 5 bases and 7 bases, with 3 bases remaining between them. CDR3 DNA: TGTGCCAGCAGCGCAAATGAGCAGTTCTTC. Translation: CASSANEQFF.

The chain uses TRBV5-4 and TRBJ1-2; a weak D match, TRBD1 (6 bases). The CDR3 has 14 residues. Germline V CDR1 and CDR2: SGHNT, YYREEE (reference sequence). V was shortened by 3 bases and J by 13 bases, with 22 bases between the two germline ends. The CDR3 protein is CASSSEYPGESPTF. The CDR3 DNA sequence: TGTGCCAGCAGCTCCGAATACCCAGGGGAGAGTCCCACCTTC.

The chain has TRBV24-1 and TRBJ2-1; 9 bases line up with TRBD2. CDR1 and CDR2 (germline): KGHDR, SFDVKD. Trimming removed 6 bases from V and 2 bases from J; junction bases left unmatched: 1. The CDR3 runs to 14 residues. CDR3 loop: CATSSSGAYNEQFF. As DNA, the CDR3 is TGTGCCACCAGTTCTAGCGGGGCCTACAATGAGCAGTTCTTC.

The J gene is TRBJ1-2, the V gene TRBV29-1; D is perhaps TRBD1 (6 bases). The V end lost 0 bases, the J end lost 4 bases, and 12 bases lay between the germline ends. The germline V gene has CDR1 SQVTM and CDR2 ANQGSEA. CDR3 size: 14 residues. The CDR3 DNA sequence: TGCAGCGTTGAAGACGGACAGAGCCCCTATGGCTACACCTTC. It encodes CSVEDGQSPYGYTF.

The chain couples TRBV18 to TRBJ2-7, with D perhaps matching TRBD1 or TRBD2 (5 bases each). Germline CDR1 reads KGHSH; CDR2 reads LQKENI. This CDR3 has 13 residues. V was clipped by 6 bases and J by 0 bases, with 9 bases between them. Here the CDR3 DNA reads TGTGCCAGCTCGTCCGGGACCTCCTACGAGCAGTACTTC. Residues: CASSSGTSYEQYF.

The gene calls are TRBV5-1 and TRBJ2-5; 8 bases align to TRBD1. The CDR3 totals 14 residues. Germline V CDR1 and CDR2: SGHRS, YFSETQ. With V trimmed by 0 bases and J by 4 bases, 2 bases remained unmatched. The DNA for the CDR3 is TGCGCCAGCAGCTTGGGAGACAGGGGAGAGACCCAGTACTTC. This gives the protein CASSLGDRGETQYF.

The V gene is TRBV7-9, the J gene TRBJ1-5; D possibly corresponds to TRBD1 (5 bases). The germline V gene has CDR1 SEHNR and CDR2 FQNEAQ (reference sequence). Trimming stripped 0 bases from V and 2 bases from J, with 11 bases between. The CDR3 extends over 16 amino acids. The CDR3 reads CASSLAGGGGNQPQHF. For the CDR3, the DNA is TGTGCCAGCAGCTTAGCGGGTGGGGGAGGCAATCAGCCCCAGCATTTT.

This clone was detected once. This chain links TRBV19 with TRBJ1-4; 12 positions agree with TRBD1. Trimming took 5 bases from V and 10 from J; bases not matched to a gene: 8. The CDR3 is made up of 15 amino acids. Germline lookup yields CDR1 LNHDA and CDR2 SQIVND (reference sequence). The CDR3 here is CASSAGQGAFGKLFF. The CDR3 DNA reads as TGTGCCAGTAGTGCGGGACAGGGGGCCTTTGGAAAACTGTTTTTT.